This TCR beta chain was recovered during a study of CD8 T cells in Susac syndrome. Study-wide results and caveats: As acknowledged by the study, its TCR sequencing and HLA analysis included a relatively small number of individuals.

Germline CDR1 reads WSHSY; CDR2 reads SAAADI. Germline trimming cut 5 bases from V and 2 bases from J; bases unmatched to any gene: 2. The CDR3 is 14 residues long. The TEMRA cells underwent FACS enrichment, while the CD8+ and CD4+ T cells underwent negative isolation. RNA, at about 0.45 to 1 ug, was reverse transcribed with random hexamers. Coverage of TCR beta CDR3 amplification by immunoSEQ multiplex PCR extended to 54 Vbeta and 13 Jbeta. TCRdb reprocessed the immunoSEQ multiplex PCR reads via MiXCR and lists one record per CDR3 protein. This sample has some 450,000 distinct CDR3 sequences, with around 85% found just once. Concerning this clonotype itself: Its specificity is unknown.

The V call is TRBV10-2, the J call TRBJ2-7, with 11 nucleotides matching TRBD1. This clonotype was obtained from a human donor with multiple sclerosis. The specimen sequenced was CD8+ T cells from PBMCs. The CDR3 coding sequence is TGCGCCAGCAGTTGGGACAGGGGGACCTACGAGCAGTACTTC. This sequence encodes CASSWDRGTYEQYF.